These 9 T cell receptor beta chains were sequenced from one sample in a study of T cells in Graves' hyperthyroidism and ophthalmopathy. RNA transcripts gave rise to amplified TCR beta CDR3 regions. First-round RT-PCR of the TCR CDR3 relied on the HTBI primer set. TCRdb called the multiplex PCR reads again in MiXCR, with one record for every CDR3 protein. The sample contains under 800,000 distinct CDR3 sequences, about 15% of which appear only once. The material sequenced was blood. These receptor sequences come from a woman under 30 with Graves' hyperthyroidism.

The chain uses TRBV5-1 and TRBJ2-3; 8 nucleotides agree with TRBD1. CDR1 SGHRS and CDR2 YFSETQ come from the germline V gene. Losses at the gene ends were 7 bases for V and 2 bases for J; bases not matched to a gene: 12. CDR3 length: 16 amino acids. CDR3 sequence: CASRTGLFPNTDTQYF. CDR3 DNA: TGCGCCAGCCGGACAGGGCTGTTCCCCAACACAGATACGCAGTATTTT.

This chain uses TRBV20-1 with TRBJ1-4, with TRBD1 identical over 8 bases. Germline-derived CDR1 and CDR2 are DFQATT and SNEGSKA (reference sequence). J was trimmed by 3 bases and V by 5 bases; bases with no gene match: 8. The CDR3 consists of 15 residues. Written as DNA, the CDR3 is TGCAGTGCTTGGACAGGGAGGAGCCCTAATGAAAAACTGTTTTTT. This gives the protein CSAWTGRSPNEKLFF.

This clonotype was seen ten or more times. J is TRBJ2-3 and V is TRBV5-1; D is possibly TRBD1 or TRBD2 (5 bases each). V lost 4 bases to trimming and J lost 4 bases, with 19 bases between them. The CDR3 totals 16 residues. CDR1 is SGHRS and CDR2 is YFSETQ in the germline V gene. The CDR3 DNA reads TGCGCCAGCAGCCGAGCCTCACTAGTGGGGGCAGATACGCAGTATTTT. Its translation is CASSRASLVGADTQYF.

Notes on this clonotype: A read error is possible here, since a much larger clone lies one base away. The chain uses TRBV6-1 and TRBJ1-1, with a tentative D call TRBD1 (5 bases). Germline V gene lookup returns CDR1 MNHNS and CDR2 SASEGT. Trimming took off 6 bases at V and 1 base at J, with 12 bases between the two ends. The CDR3 is 14 amino acids. CDR3 sequence: CASRPGAQNTEAFF. DNA of the CDR3: TGTGCCAGCAGACCCGGGGCACAGAACACTGAAGCTTTCTTT.

This clonotype was counted ten times or more. The gene calls are TRBV12-3 or TRBV12-4 and TRBJ2-5; no reliable D call. Trimming took off 4 bases at V and 1 base at J, with 4 bases between the two ends. There are 12 residues in the CDR3. As DNA, the CDR3 is TGTGCCAGCAGTTGGATCCAAGAGACCCAGTACTTC. As protein: CASSWIQETQYF.

V gene TRBV28 combines with J gene TRBJ2-2; D not resolved. The V end lost 7 bases, the J end lost 5 bases, and 8 bases lay between the germline ends. Germline CDR1 is MDHEN and CDR2 is SYDVKM. The CDR3 has 12 residues. CDR3 loop: CASTRRTGELFF. CDR3 bases: TGTGCCAGCACCCGGCGAACCGGGGAGCTGTTTTTT.

This clonotype was recorded at least ten times. This chain joins TRBV29-1 and TRBJ2-3; the D call may be TRBD1 or TRBD2 (5 bases each). The V end lost 5 bases, the J end lost 1 base, and 10 bases lay between the germline ends. From germline, CDR1 is SQVTM and CDR2 ANQGSEA. The CDR3 is 13 amino acids. This CDR3 reads CSVSGSGTDTQYF. Written as DNA, the CDR3 is TGCAGCGTTTCAGGGAGCGGCACAGATACGCAGTATTTT.

This clonotype was observed at least ten times. CDR3 residues: CASSSATTTKYF. The CDR3 bases are TGTGCCAGCAGCTCAGCGACTACGACGAAGTACTTC. V usage is TRBV7-8 and J usage is TRBJ2-7, with D maybe TRBD2 (5 bases). The V end lost 4 bases, the J end lost 11 bases, and 15 bases lay between the germline ends. The germline gives CDR1 SGHVS, CDR2 FQNEAQ. The CDR3 is 12 residues long.

This clonotype was seen at least ten times. The J gene is TRBJ2-7, the V gene TRBV12-3 or TRBV12-4; TRBD2 aligns across 7 bases. The J segment lost 2 bases and the V segment lost 6 bases, leaving 10 bases of the junction unmatched. CDR3 length: 15 amino acids. DNA for the CDR3: TGTGCCAGCAGCCTAAAAGCGGGACCGCCCTACGAGCAGTACTTC. Its protein product is CASSLKAGPPYEQYF.